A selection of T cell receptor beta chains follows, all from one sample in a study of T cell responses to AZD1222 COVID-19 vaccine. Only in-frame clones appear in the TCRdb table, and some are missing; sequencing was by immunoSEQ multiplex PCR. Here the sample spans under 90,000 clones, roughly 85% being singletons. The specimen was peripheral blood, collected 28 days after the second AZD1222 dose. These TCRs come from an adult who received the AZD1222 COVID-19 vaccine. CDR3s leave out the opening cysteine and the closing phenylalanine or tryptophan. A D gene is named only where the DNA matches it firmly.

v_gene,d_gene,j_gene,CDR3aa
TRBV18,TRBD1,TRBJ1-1,ASSRTASGGLNTEAF
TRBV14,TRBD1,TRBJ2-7,ASSQEWQDRDPYEQY
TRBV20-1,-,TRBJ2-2,SASWTRTGELF
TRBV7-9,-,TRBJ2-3,ASSPVGGPTDTQY
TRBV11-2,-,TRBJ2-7,ASSPGLYEQY
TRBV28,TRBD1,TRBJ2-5,ASSLGQGGEETQY
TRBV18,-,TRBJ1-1,ASSPRGTQNTEAF
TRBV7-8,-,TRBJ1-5,ASSLAGGISNQPQH
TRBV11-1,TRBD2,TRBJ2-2,ASSHRSGRQTGELF
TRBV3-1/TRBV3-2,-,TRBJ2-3,ASSQVVHRSSTDTQY
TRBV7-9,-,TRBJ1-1,ASSLIMENTEAF
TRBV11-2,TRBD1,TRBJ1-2,ASSLWTGSGYGYT